This is a list of T cell receptor beta chains from one sample in a study of CXCR3-negative and CXCR3-positive naive CD8 T cells. TCRdb re-called the 5' RACE reads; every CDR3 protein appears as one record, without DNA. This sample's clone table lists under 85,000 distinct CDR3 sequences. Sequenced sample: naive CXCR3+ CD8+ T cells from blood. These receptors came from a human donor in good health. Some clones in this sample may be carry-over from other donors' samples. Both conserved end residues are part of each CDR3. Fields, in order: V gene, J gene, CDR3 protein.

v_gene: TRBV5-1; j_gene: TRBJ2-7; CDR3aa: CASSLDQFGAADDEQYF
v_gene: TRBV28; j_gene: TRBJ1-4; CDR3aa: CASSGQGARFEKLFF
v_gene: TRBV28; j_gene: TRBJ2-5; CDR3aa: CASSRGLAGQETQYF
v_gene: TRBV20-1; j_gene: TRBJ1-1; CDR3aa: CSARDLAGGSLNTEAFF
v_gene: TRBV4-2; j_gene: TRBJ2-7; CDR3aa: CASSQDRTLLGKGEQYF
v_gene: TRBV6-2/TRBV6-3; j_gene: TRBJ2-7; CDR3aa: CASMVSFSTYEQYF
v_gene: TRBV9; j_gene: TRBJ2-1; CDR3aa: CASSASDTSSYNEQFF
v_gene: TRBV5-1; j_gene: TRBJ2-5; CDR3aa: CASSWGLAGVQETQYF
v_gene: TRBV4-2; j_gene: TRBJ2-7; CDR3aa: CASSQGTSASSYEQYF
v_gene: TRBV29-1; j_gene: TRBJ1-6; CDR3aa: CSAPTGDCSPLHF
v_gene: TRBV7-9; j_gene: TRBJ1-4; CDR3aa: CASSLEGATNEKLFF
v_gene: TRBV6-5; j_gene: TRBJ2-4; CDR3aa: CASRGQKNIQYF
v_gene: TRBV28; j_gene: TRBJ2-7; CDR3aa: CASSLGSLYEQYF
v_gene: TRBV9; j_gene: TRBJ1-4; CDR3aa: CASSRTGLDEKLFF
v_gene: TRBV7-9; j_gene: TRBJ2-7; CDR3aa: CASSPTGAYEQYF
v_gene: TRBV12-3/TRBV12-4; j_gene: TRBJ2-1; CDR3aa: CASILGGQGEQFF
v_gene: TRBV6-1; j_gene: TRBJ2-5; CDR3aa: CASNWRRLQETQYF
v_gene: TRBV12-3/TRBV12-4; j_gene: TRBJ2-7; CDR3aa: CASSFNPRGYEQYF
v_gene: TRBV4-1; j_gene: TRBJ2-7; CDR3aa: CASSHVTGDPYEQYF
v_gene: TRBV5-1; j_gene: TRBJ2-3; CDR3aa: CASSLGDSFDTDTQYF
v_gene: TRBV4-1; j_gene: TRBJ2-1; CDR3aa: CASSPRGRGGRNEQFF
v_gene: TRBV28; j_gene: TRBJ2-4; CDR3aa: CASQPRGDIQYF